This TCR beta chain is from a study of CD8+CD57+ T cells in acquired aplastic anemia. The wider study: Sorted cells (CD4+ and CD8+) yielded DNA amounts that averaged approximately 3.2 ug.

Only patients with CD8+CD57+ cell expansion on flow cytometry were chosen for sequencing. According to the study, genomic DNA was the template for TCR beta VDJ and CDR3 profiling. In TCRdb, the reads were re-called with MiXCR into one record per CDR3 protein. Of hundreds of thousands of distinct CDR3 sequences listed, around 82% were seen once; the top ten hold roughly two fifths. The CDR3 extends over 12 amino acids. J lost 7 bases, V lost 4 bases, and 4 bases had no gene match. Germline assignment: CDR1 SGHDN and CDR2 FVKESK. The gene calls are TRBV14 and TRBJ2-7, with 7 nucleotides matching TRBD1. The specimen was sorted CD4+, CD8+, or CD8+CD57+ T cells (not recorded which) from PBMCs. This clonotype was sampled from a human donor with aplastic anemia. CDR3 coding DNA: TGTGCCAGCAGCCGAGGGGGCTGGGAGCAGTACTTC. It specifies CASSRGGWEQYF.